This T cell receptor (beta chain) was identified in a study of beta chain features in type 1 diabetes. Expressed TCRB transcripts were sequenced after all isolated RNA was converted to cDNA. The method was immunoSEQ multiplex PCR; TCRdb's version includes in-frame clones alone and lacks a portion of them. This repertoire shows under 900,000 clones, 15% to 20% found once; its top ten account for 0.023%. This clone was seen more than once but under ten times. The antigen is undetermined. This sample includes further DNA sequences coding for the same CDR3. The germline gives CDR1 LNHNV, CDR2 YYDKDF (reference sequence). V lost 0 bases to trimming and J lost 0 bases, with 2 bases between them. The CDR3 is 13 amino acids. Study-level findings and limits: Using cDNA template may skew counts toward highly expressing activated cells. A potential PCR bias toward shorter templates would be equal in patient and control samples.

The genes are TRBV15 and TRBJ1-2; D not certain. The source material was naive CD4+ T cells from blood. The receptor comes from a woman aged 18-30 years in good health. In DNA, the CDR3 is TGTGCCACCAGCAGAGATACTAACTATGGCTACACCTTC. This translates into CATSRDTNYGYTF.